This T cell receptor beta chain is drawn from a study of cytomegalovirus exposure and HLA in healthy donors. Study outcomes and limitations: Association with HLA alleles at 0.05 false discovery rate was found for around 17,000 TCR beta sequences in a later analysis.

As regards this clone: Its antigen remains unidentified.

PCR was performed using 60 Vbeta and 13 Jbeta primers. This table comes from immunoSEQ multiplex PCR, and its TCRdb copy is limited to in-frame clones, with some not included. The sample lists roughly 130,000 clones, approximately 79% seen once, with 8.8% in the top ten. Source material: PBMCs. The sequence derives from a woman aged 45-65 years in good health and CMV-seropositive.

In DNA, the CDR3 is TGTGCCAGCTCACCTCCCGGGACAGGGACTTTAACCCAGTACTTC. Amino acids: CASSPPGTGTLTQYF. This chain links TRBV18 with TRBJ2-5; 9 bases align to TRBD1. Germline CDR1 and CDR2: KGHSH and LQKENI. V shed 3 bases and J 8 bases; nucleotides not matched to a gene: 10. CDR3 length: 15 residues.